The next 23 T cell receptor beta chains were all read from a single sample in a study of blood T cells in healthy people across ages. Then a second PCR, running roughly 7 to 11 cycles, was carried out with a sample-barcoded 5' primer and a J-beta primer mix. Using its own MiXCR run on the 5' RACE reads, TCRdb lists one record per CDR3 protein. The sample lists around 620,000 distinct CDR3 sequences, roughly a quarter seen once, with around a sixth in the top ten. The sequenced sample was blood. The receptors were sampled from a woman aged 70 to 79 in good health.

The genes are TRBV12-3 or TRBV12-4 and TRBJ2-1; possible D gene TRBD2, 6 bases. There are 12 residues in the CDR3. V dropped 6 bases and J dropped 14 bases, with 17 bases sitting between them. The CDR3 sequence: CASRRGISRKFF. As DNA, the CDR3 is TGTGCCAGCAGACGGGGGATCTCCCGCAAGTTCTTC.

This clonotype was detected many times. The genes are TRBV11-1 and TRBJ2-5; 8 bases are shared with TRBD1. This CDR3 contains 14 residues. V lost 5 bases to trimming and J lost 4 bases; unmatched junction nucleotides: 6. The V gene's germline CDR1 is SGHAT and CDR2 FQDESV (reference sequence). The CDR3, as DNA: TGTGCCAGCAGCCCACAGGGGGGAGGAGAGACCCAGTACTTC. Protein: CASSPQGGGETQYF.

This clonotype was observed a handful of times. J is TRBJ2-5 and V is TRBV5-1, with D perhaps TRBD1 (5 bases). Germline CDR1 is SGHRS and CDR2 is YFSETQ. V dropped 4 bases and J dropped 5 bases, with 18 bases sitting between them. The CDR3 has 15 residues. Here the CDR3 reads CASSEFLGAGETQYF. In nucleotides, the CDR3 is TGCGCCAGCAGCGAATTCCTAGGGGCTGGGGAGACCCAGTACTTC.

As DNA, the CDR3 is TGTGCCAGCAGCGTAGCAGCGACTAGCGGGAGGGCCGCCTACAATGAGCAGTTCTTC. Translation gives CASSVAATSGRAAYNEQFF. The gene calls are TRBV9 and TRBJ2-1, with TRBD2 matching 14 bases. This CDR3 has 19 residues. V dropped 0 bases and J dropped 2; count of bases not matched to a gene: 7. Germline V gene sequence: CDR1 SGDLS, CDR2 YYNGEE. Combining the CDR3 with reference TRBV9 and TRBJ2-1 gives the whole variable domain DSGVTQTPKHLITATGQRVTLRCSPRSGDLSVYWYQQSLDQGLQFLIQYYNGEERAKGNILERFSAQQFPDLHSELNLSSLELGDSALYFCASSVAATSGRAAYNEQFFGPGTRLTVL.

The rearrangement joins TRBV7-2 to TRBJ1-5, with a possible D match to TRBD1 (5 bases). This CDR3 contains 15 residues. Germline CDR1 reads SGHTA; CDR2 reads FQGNSA. V lost 2 bases and J lost 1, with 9 bases in between. CDR3 sequence (DNA): TGTGCCAGCAGCTTACAGGGAAAGAGCAATCAGCCCCAGCATTTT. As protein: CASSLQGKSNQPQHF.

In this sample, this clonotype turned up a few times. V is TRBV11-3 and J is TRBJ2-2, with a tentative D call TRBD1 (5 bases). The ends were cut back, 5 bases at V and 0 bases at J, with 7 bases in the middle. Per the germline V gene, CDR1 is SGHNT and CDR2 is YENEEA. CDR3 length: 14 amino acids. CDR3 amino acids: CASSEDTNTGELFF. In DNA, the CDR3 is TGTGCCAGCAGCGAGGACACGAACACCGGGGAGCTGTTTTTT.

This chain connects TRBV4-2 to TRBJ2-7; 10 nucleotides agree with TRBD2. With 1 base clipped from V and 4 bases from J, the junction kept 4 bases outside the gene matches. Germline V CDR1 and CDR2: LGHNA, YNFKEQ. The length of the CDR3 is 15 residues. In DNA, the CDR3 is TGTGCCAGCAGCCAAGTTTCTAGCGGGGGATACGAGCAGTACTTC. This translates into CASSQVSSGGYEQYF.

This clonotype was recorded a few times. V and J are TRBV9 and TRBJ2-1; tentative D call: TRBD2 (6 bases). The CDR3 sequence is 15 residues long. Germline V gives CDR1 SGDLS, CDR2 YYNGEE. Trimming shortened V by 0 bases and J by 4 bases, and 11 bases separated the two germline ends. CDR3 sequence reads: CASSVGGTSYNEQFF. The CDR3 bases are TGTGCCAGCAGCGTAGGGGGGACTTCTTACAATGAGCAGTTCTTC.

V usage is TRBV28 and J usage is TRBJ2-6; TRBD2 agrees at 7 bases. This CDR3 is 16 amino acids long. Germline lookup yields CDR1 MDHEN and CDR2 SYDVKM. Trimming cost V 4 bases and J 3 bases; bases outside gene matches: 6. Here the CDR3 DNA reads TGTGCCAGCAGTTCCACGGGGGGAGGTGGGGCCAACGTCCTGACTTTC. Translated, it gives CASSSTGGGGANVLTF.

The rearrangement joins TRBV6-2 or TRBV6-3 to TRBJ1-1, with a tentative D call TRBD1 (6 bases). The germline gives CDR1 MNHEY, CDR2 SVGEGT. The CDR3 covers 17 residues. V lost 5 bases and J lost 3, with 22 bases in between. CDR3 coding DNA: TGTGCCAGCAGTACAGAACATAGTCGAAGGGGGGACACTGAAGCTTTCTTT. This encodes CASSTEHSRRGDTEAFF.

This clonotype was counted a few times. The chain employs TRBV7-3 and TRBJ2-3; D possibly uses TRBD1 or TRBD2 (6 bases each). There are 14 residues in the CDR3. CDR1 is SGHTA, CDR2 FQGTGA, per germline. The V end was cut by 2 bases, the J end by 5 bases, with 11 bases between. Here the CDR3 DNA reads TGTGCCAGCAGCTTAGGGGGGCGGGAAGATACGCAGTATTTT. It is translated as CASSLGGREDTQYF. Based on the CDR3 plus reference TRBV7-3 and TRBJ2-3, the full variable domain is GAGVSQTPSNKVTEKGKYVELRCDPISGHTALYWYRQSLGQGPEFLIYFQGTGAADDSGLPNDRFFAVRPEGSVSTLKIQRTERGDSAVYLCASSLGGREDTQYFGPGTRLTVL.

This chain joins TRBV27 and TRBJ1-3; D is uncertain. V lost 0 bases to trimming and J lost 0 bases, with 6 bases between them. This CDR3 is built from 15 residues. The germline gives CDR1 MNHEY, CDR2 SMNVEV (reference sequence). As DNA, the CDR3 is TGTGCCAGCAGTTTATCGGGCGACTCTGGAAACACCATATATTTT. Protein: CASSLSGDSGNTIYF.

The genes are TRBV4-1 and TRBJ2-5, with TRBD2 identical over 15 bases. The J call may be wrong; the DNA end is better matched by TRBJ2-1. Germline CDR1 is MGHRA and CDR2 is YSYEKL. There are 17 residues in the CDR3. This CDR3 is CASSRGLAGGQWDEQFF. DNA of the CDR3: TGCGCCAGCAGCCGAGGACTAGCGGGGGGGCAATGGGATGAGCAGTTCTTC.

The chain recombines TRBV20-1 with TRBJ2-7, with D unresolved. V shed 2 bases and J shed 9 bases, with 11 bases lying between them. The CDR3 has 11 residues. The germline CDR1 and CDR2 sequences are DFQATT and SNEGSKA (reference sequence). CDR3: CSARHGHGQYV. The DNA of the CDR3 is TGCAGTGCTAGACACGGTCACGGGCAGTACGTC.

This clonotype was counted between two and nine times. The chain uses TRBV4-1 and TRBJ1-2; D possibly corresponds to TRBD1 (5 bases). V was cut by 3 bases and J by 7 bases, with 15 bases left in between. CDR3 length: 14 residues. Germline V gives CDR1 MGHRA, CDR2 YSYEKL. The CDR3 bases are TGCGCCAGCAGCCATAGGGACGGGTCTGGTGGCTACACCTTC. This gives the protein CASSHRDGSGGYTF.

This clonotype appeared a few times. As DNA, the CDR3 is TGTGCCAGCAGCTCCCTCGCGGCCGGGAACACTGAAGCTTTCTTT. This codes for CASSSLAAGNTEAFF. This chain uses TRBV7-2 with TRBJ1-1; no clear D gene. The germline V gene encodes CDR1 SGHTA and CDR2 FQGNSA. Between the trimmed V and J ends, which lost 4 bases and 1 base, there was a span of 13 bases. This CDR3 is 15 amino acids long.

This clonotype has a single count. The chain uses TRBV20-1 and TRBJ2-7; the D gene is possibly TRBD2 (6 bases). V lost 3 bases and J 5 bases, leaving 14 bases between the germline ends. The CDR3 spans 13 residues. Germline V lookup: CDR1 DFQATT, CDR2 SNEGSKA (reference sequence). This CDR3 reads CSASAGYGNEQYF. The DNA for the CDR3 is TGCAGTGCTAGTGCGGGGTATGGGAACGAGCAGTACTTC.

The genes are TRBV7-9 and TRBJ2-5; tentatively, D is TRBD1 (6 bases). The DNA matches TRBJ2-7 better at its end, which makes the J call doubtful. Looked up from germline, CDR1 is SEHNR and CDR2 is FQNEAQ (reference sequence). The CDR3 sequence is 13 residues long. The CDR3 loop reads CASSPRGSYEQYF. Here the CDR3 DNA reads TGTGCCAGCTCTCCCAGGGGTTCCTACGAGCAGTACTTC.

The chain has TRBV20-1 and TRBJ1-3; unclear D gene. Per germline, CDR1 DFQATT and CDR2 SNEGSKA (reference sequence). V lost 0 bases to trimming and J lost 0 bases, with 12 bases between them. The CDR3 covers 16 residues. CDR3: CSARDQGGVSGNTIYF. In DNA form, the CDR3 reads TGCAGTGCTAGAGATCAAGGCGGGGTCTCTGGAAACACCATATATTTT.

Only a few counts were recorded for this clonotype. The chain recombines TRBV4-3 with TRBJ2-5; D gene ambiguous. V was pared by 4 bases and J by 1 base, with 13 bases between. The CDR3 is 15 amino acids. Germline lookup yields CDR1 LGHNA and CDR2 YSLEER. CDR3 coding DNA: TGCGCCAGCAGCCCCCATGTGTCCCTCCAAGAGACCCAGTACTTC. As protein: CASSPHVSLQETQYF.

V and J are TRBV20-1 and TRBJ1-2; 7 bases match TRBD1. Germline V gene sequence: CDR1 DFQATT, CDR2 SNEGSKA (reference sequence). The CDR3 runs 14 residues. Unmatched junction bases numbered 8, after V lost 1 base and J lost 6 bases. Here the CDR3 DNA reads TGCAGTGCTAGAGCCTCGACAGGGAGTCATGGCTACACCTTC. This translates into CSARASTGSHGYTF.

CDR3 in amino acids: CASSHDGTENEKLFF. DNA of the CDR3: TGCGCCAGCAGCCACGATGGGACCGAGAATGAAAAACTGTTTTTT. The chain uses TRBV4-3 and TRBJ1-4, with D tentatively TRBD1 (5 bases). Between the trimmed V and J ends, which lost 3 bases and 5 bases, there was a span of 13 bases. This CDR3 has 15 amino acids. Germline V lookup: CDR1 LGHNA, CDR2 YSLEER.

V and J are TRBV6-6 and TRBJ1-1, with D uncertain. Germline CDR1 MNHNY, CDR2 SVGAGI (reference sequence). V lost 5 bases to trimming and J lost 8 bases, with 12 bases between them. The CDR3 length is 12 residues. CDR3 nucleotide sequence: TGTGCCAGCAGTGAGAGGTTTATCGAAGCTTTCTTT. Its translation: CASSERFIEAFF.